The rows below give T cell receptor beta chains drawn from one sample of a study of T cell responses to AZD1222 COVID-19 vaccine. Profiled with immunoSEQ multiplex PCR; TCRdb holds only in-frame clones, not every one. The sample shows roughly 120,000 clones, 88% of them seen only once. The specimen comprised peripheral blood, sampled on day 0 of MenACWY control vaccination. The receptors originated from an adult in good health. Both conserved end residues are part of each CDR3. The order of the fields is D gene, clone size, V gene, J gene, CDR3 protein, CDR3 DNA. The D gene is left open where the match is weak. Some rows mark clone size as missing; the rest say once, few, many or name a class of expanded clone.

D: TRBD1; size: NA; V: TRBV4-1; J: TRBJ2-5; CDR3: CASSQEGTGKETQYF; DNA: TGCGCCAGCAGCCAGGAGGGGACAGGGAAAGAGACCCAGTACTTC
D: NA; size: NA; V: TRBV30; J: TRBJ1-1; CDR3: CAWSSQGNTEAFF; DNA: TGTGCCTGGAGTTCCCAGGGAAACACTGAAGCTTTCTTT
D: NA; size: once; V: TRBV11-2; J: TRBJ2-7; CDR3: CASSSVGPGEQYF; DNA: TGTGCCAGCAGCAGCGTCGGACCTGGCGAGCAGTACTTC
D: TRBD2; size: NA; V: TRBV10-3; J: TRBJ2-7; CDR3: CASYSGNPYEQYF; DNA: TGTGCCTCATACAGCGGGAATCCCTACGAGCAGTACTTC
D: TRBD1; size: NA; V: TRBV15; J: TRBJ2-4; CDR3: CATSPHPQGAAKNIQYF; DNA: TGTGCCACCAGCCCCCACCCACAGGGGGCCGCCAAAAACATTCAGTACTTC
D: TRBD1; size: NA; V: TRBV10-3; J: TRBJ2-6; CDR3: CAISQAGGPGANVLTF; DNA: TGTGCCATCAGTCAAGCAGGGGGACCTGGGGCCAACGTCCTGACTTTC
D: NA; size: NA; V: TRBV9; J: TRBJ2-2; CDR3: CASSVGGELFF; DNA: TGTGCCAGCAGCGTAGGGGGGGAGCTGTTTTTT
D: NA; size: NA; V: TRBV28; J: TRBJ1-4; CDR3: CASSPRSTNEKLFF; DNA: TGTGCCAGCAGTCCTCGATCAACTAATGAAAAACTGTTTTTT
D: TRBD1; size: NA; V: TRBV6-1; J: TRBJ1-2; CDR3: CASSGDRGLQGTGYTF; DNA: TGTGCCAGCAGTGGGGACAGGGGGCTACAAGGTACTGGCTACACCTTC
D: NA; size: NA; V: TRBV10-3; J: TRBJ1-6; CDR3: CAISEQSRVYSPLHF; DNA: TGTGCCATCAGTGAGCAATCCAGGGTGTATTCACCCCTCCACTTT
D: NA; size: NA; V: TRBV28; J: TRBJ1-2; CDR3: CASLQAWRSVDGYTF; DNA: TGTGCCAGCCTCCAGGCCTGGCGGTCGGTTGATGGCTACACCTTC
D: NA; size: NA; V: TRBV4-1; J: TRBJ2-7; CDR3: CASSSVRGPLMNEQYF; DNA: TGCGCCAGCAGCTCCGTGAGGGGCCCTCTAATGAACGAGCAGTACTTC
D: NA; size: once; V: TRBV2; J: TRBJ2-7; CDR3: CAGRESGYEQYF; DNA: TGTGCCGGCCGGGAGTCAGGGTACGAGCAGTACTTC
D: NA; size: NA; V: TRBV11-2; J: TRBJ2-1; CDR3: CASSFRGFSDRWNEQFF; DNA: TGTGCCAGCAGCTTTAGGGGATTTTCAGACCGATGGAATGAGCAGTTCTTC
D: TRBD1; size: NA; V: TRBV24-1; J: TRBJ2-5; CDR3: CATSEGQGIQETQYF; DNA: TGTGCCACCAGTGAGGGACAGGGGATTCAAGAGACCCAGTACTTC
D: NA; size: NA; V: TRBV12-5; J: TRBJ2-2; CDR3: CASGSGVGGELFF; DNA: TGTGCTAGTGGTTCCGGGGTGGGCGGGGAGCTGTTTTTT
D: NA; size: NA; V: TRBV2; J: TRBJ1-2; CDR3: CASNAANVVYGYTF; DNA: TGTGCCAGCAATGCGGCCAATGTTGTCTATGGCTACACCTTC
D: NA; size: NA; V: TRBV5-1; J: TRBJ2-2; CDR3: CASVSPLRELFF; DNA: TGCGCCAGCGTCTCACCCCTCCGGGAGCTGTTTTTT
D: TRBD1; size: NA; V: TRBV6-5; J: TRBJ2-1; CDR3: CASSTGTGDYNEQFF; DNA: TGTGCCAGCAGTACCGGGACAGGGGATTACAATGAGCAGTTCTTC
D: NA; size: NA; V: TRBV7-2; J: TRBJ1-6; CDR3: CASSFGTPSPLHF; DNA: TGTGCCAGCAGCTTCGGGACGCCTTCACCCCTCCACTTT
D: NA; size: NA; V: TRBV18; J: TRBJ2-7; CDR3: CASSPAQREQYF; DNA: TGTGCCAGCTCACCCGCCCAGCGGGAGCAGTACTTC
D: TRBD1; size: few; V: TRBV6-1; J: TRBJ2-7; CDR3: CASSESLGDRGDEQYF; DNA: TGTGCCAGCAGTGAATCGCTCGGGGACAGGGGGGACGAGCAGTACTTC
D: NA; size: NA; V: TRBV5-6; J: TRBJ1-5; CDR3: CASSSKLTAHSNQPQHF; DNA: TGTGCCAGCAGCTCTAAATTGACAGCGCATAGCAATCAGCCCCAGCATTTT
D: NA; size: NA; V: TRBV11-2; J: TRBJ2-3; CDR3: CASSLGLTVSSTDTQYF; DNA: TGTGCCAGCAGCTTAGGCCTGACAGTCTCTAGCACAGATACGCAGTATTTT
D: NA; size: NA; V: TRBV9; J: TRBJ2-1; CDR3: CASSPPGSKDEQFF; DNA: TGTGCCAGCAGCCCCCCGGGATCTAAGGATGAGCAGTTCTTC
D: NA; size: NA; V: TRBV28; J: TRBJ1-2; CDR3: CASRGTNRGYTF; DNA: TGTGCCAGCAGGGGCACCAATCGGGGCTACACCTTC
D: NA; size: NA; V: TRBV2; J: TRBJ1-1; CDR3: CASSRRANMNTEAFF; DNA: TGTGCCAGCTCGCGTAGGGCCAATATGAACACTGAAGCTTTCTTT
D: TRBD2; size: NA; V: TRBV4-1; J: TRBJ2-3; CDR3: CASTLIGTSGVRATDTQYF; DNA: TGCGCCAGCACCCTAATTGGGACTAGCGGGGTCAGAGCTACAGATACGCAGTATTTT
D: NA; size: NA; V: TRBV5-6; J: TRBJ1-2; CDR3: CAGRTWGAGGYTF; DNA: TGTGCCGGACGGACCTGGGGAGCGGGCGGCTACACCTTC
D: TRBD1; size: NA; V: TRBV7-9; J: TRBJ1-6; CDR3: CASSYYGTGVYSPLHF; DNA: TGTGCCAGCAGCTACTATGGGACAGGAGTTTATTCACCCCTCCACTTT
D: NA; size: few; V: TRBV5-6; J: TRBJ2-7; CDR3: CASSLVPGTSYEQYF; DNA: TGTGCCAGCAGCTTGGTTCCAGGGACCTCCTACGAGCAGTACTTC
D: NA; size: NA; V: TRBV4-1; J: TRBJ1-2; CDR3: CASSPAGPRYGYTF; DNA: TGCGCCAGCAGCCCAGCCGGGCCCCGCTATGGCTACACCTTC
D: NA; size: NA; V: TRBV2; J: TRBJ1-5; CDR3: CASSETRNQPQHF; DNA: TGTGCCAGCAGTGAAACACGTAATCAGCCCCAGCATTTT
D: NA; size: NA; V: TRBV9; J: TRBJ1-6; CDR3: CASSVVGEDSPLHF; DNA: TGTGCCAGCAGCGTAGTAGGGGAGGACTCACCCCTCCACTTT
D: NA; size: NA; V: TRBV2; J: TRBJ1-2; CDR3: CASSGYRDLGYTF; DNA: TGTGCCAGCAGTGGATACAGGGATCTCGGCTACACCTTC
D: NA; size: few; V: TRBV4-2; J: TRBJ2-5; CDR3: CASSSAGEETQYF; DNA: TGTGCCAGCAGCTCCGCAGGGGAAGAGACCCAGTACTTC
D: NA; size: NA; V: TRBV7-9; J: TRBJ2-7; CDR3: CASSLAPRVEQYF; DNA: TGTGCCAGCAGCTTAGCGCCCAGGGTCGAGCAGTACTTC
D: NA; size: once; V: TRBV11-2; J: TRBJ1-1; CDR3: CASSLAAVMNTEAFF; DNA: TGTGCCAGCAGCTTAGCGGCAGTCATGAACACTGAAGCTTTCTTT
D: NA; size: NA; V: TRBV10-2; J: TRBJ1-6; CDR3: CASSGQYNSPLHF; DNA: TGCGCCAGCAGTGGCCAGTATAATTCACCCCTCCACTTT
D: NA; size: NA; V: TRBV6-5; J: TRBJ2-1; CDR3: CASSTSFAYNEQFF; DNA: TGTGCCAGCAGCACCTCTTTTGCCTACAATGAGCAGTTCTTC
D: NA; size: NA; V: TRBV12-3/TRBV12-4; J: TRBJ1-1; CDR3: CASSQGTNTEAFF; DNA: TGTGCCAGCAGCCAGGGGACGAACACTGAAGCTTTCTTT
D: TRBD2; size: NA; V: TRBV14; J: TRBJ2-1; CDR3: CASSHRLAERDEQFF; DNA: TGTGCCAGCAGCCATCGGCTAGCGGAGAGGGATGAGCAGTTCTTC
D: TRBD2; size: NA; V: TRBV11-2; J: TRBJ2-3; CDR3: CASSLEAGDLDTQYF; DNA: TGTGCCAGCAGCTTAGAAGCGGGAGACTTGGATACGCAGTATTTT
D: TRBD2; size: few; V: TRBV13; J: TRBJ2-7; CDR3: CASSPPGLAGDRASYEQYF; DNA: TGTGCCAGCAGCCCGCCGGGACTAGCGGGAGATCGTGCGTCCTACGAGCAGTACTTC
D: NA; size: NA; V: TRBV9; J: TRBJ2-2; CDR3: CASSVVLGGAQNTGELFF; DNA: TGTGCCAGCAGCGTAGTTCTCGGTGGGGCCCAGAACACCGGGGAGCTGTTTTTT
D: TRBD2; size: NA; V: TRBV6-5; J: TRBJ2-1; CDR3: CASNKGTSGNNEQFF; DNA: TGTGCCAGCAACAAGGGGACTAGCGGGAACAATGAGCAGTTCTTC
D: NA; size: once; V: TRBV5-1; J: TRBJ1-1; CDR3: CASSTGPRHTEAFF; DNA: TGCGCCAGCAGCACCGGGCCGCGCCACACTGAAGCTTTCTTT
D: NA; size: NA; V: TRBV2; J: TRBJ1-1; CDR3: CASSEGGGKAFF; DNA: TGTGCCAGCAGTGAAGGAGGAGGGAAAGCTTTCTTT
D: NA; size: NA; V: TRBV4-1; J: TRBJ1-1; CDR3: CASSQESTARRTEAFF; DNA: TGCGCCAGCAGCCAAGAGAGTACAGCCAGGCGCACTGAAGCTTTCTTT
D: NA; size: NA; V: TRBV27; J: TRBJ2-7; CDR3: CASSSNLVASEQYF; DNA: TGTGCCAGCAGTTCGAACCTCGTTGCGTCCGAGCAGTACTTC
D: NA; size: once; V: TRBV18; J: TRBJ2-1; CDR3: CASSPGQGGNEQFF; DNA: TGTGCCAGCTCACCCGGACAGGGAGGGAATGAGCAGTTCTTC
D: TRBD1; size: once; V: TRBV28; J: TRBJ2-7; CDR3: CASRTGAYEQYF; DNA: TGTGCCAGCAGAACAGGGGCCTACGAGCAGTACTTC
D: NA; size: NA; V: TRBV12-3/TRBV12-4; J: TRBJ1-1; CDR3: CASSPLRGTEAFF; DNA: TGTGCCAGCAGCCCTCTTCGGGGCACTGAAGCTTTCTTT
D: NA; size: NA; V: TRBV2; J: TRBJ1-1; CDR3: CASKVPEAFF; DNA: TGTGCCAGCAAGGTTCCTGAAGCTTTCTTT
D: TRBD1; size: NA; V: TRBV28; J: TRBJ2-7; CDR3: CASSAYGTATYEQYF; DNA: TGTGCCAGCAGTGCCTACGGGACAGCAACCTACGAGCAGTACTTC
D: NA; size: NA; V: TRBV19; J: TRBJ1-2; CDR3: CASNRTPEHGYTF; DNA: TGTGCCAGTAATCGGACCCCTGAGCATGGCTACACCTTC
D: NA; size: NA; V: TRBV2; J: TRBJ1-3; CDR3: CASSWDTSSGNTIYF; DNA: TGTGCCAGCAGTTGGGACACCAGCTCTGGAAACACCATATATTTT
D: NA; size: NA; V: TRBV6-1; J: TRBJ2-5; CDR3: CASSESDRWAGETQYF; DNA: TGTGCCAGCAGTGAAAGCGATCGGTGGGCCGGAGAGACCCAGTACTTC
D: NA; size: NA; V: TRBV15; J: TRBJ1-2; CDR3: CATSRDPFSNYGYTF; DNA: TGTGCCACCAGCAGAGATCCATTTTCTAACTATGGCTACACCTTC
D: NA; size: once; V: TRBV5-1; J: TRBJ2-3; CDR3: CASSLDPDTQYF; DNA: TGCGCCAGCAGCTTGGACCCAGATACGCAGTATTTT